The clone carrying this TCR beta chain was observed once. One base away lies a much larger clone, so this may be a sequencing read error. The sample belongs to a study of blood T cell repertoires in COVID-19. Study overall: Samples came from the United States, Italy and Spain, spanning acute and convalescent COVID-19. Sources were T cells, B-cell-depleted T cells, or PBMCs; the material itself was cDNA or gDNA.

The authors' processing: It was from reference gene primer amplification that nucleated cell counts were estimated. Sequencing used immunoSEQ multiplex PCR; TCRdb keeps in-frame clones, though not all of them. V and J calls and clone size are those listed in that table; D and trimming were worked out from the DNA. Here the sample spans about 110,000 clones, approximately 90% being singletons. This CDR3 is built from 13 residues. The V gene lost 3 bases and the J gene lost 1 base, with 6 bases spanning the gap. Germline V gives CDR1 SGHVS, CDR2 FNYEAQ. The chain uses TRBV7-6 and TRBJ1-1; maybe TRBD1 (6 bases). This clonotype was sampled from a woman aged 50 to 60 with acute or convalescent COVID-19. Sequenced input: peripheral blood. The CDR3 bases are TGTGCCAGCAGCTTGACAGGGAACACTGAAGCTTTCTTT. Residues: CASSLTGNTEAFF.